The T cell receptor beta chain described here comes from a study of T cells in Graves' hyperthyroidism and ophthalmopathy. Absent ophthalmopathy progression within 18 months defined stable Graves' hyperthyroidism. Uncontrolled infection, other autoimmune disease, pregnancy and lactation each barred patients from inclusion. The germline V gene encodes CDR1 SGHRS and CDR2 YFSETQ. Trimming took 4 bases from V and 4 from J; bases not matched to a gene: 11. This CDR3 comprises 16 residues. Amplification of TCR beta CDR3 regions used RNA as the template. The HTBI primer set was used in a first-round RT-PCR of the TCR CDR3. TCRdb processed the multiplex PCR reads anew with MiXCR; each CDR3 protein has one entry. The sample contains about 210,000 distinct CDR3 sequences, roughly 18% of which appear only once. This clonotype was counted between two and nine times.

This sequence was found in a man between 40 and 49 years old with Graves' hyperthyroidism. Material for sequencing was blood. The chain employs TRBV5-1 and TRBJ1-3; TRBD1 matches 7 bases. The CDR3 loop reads CASSQNIGGGGNTIYF. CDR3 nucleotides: TGCGCCAGCAGCCAAAACATAGGGGGCGGAGGAAACACCATATATTTT.